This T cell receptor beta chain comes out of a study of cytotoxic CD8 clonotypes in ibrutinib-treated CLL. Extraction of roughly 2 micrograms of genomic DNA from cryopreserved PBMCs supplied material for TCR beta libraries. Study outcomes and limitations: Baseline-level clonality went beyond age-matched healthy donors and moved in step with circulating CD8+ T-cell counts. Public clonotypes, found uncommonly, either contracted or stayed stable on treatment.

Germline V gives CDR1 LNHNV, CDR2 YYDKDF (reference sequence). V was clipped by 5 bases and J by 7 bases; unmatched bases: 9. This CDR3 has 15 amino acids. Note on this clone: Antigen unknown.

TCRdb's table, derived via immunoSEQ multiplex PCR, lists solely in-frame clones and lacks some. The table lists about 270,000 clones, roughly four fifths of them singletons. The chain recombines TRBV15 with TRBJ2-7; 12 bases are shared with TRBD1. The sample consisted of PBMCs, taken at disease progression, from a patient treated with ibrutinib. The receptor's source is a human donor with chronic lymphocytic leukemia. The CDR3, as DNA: TGTGCCACCAGCGGGGCAGGGACAGGGGGCTATGAGCAGTACTTC. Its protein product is CATSGAGTGGYEQYF.